A selection of T cell receptor beta chains follows, all from one sample in a study of T cell repertoires in cytomegalovirus infection. No antigen is known for these receptors. TCRdb independently ran MiXCR on the reads; one entry per CDR3 protein. Here the sample spans approximately 71,000 distinct CDR3 sequences, about 20% being singletons. The sample was CD8+ T cells from cultured PBMCs, taken from culture after CMV antigen stimulation. The receptors stem from a human donor in good health (CMV status not recorded). Some clones in this sample may be carry-over from other donors' samples. Each CDR3 is given with its conserved first and last residue. The D gene is left open where the match is weak. The listing skips clone size in some rows; elsewhere it reads once, few, many or a size class.

clone size,J gene,V gene,D gene,CDR3 protein,CDR3 DNA
many,TRBJ1-2,TRBV6-6,TRBD1,CASSLQGSPWYGYTF,TGTGCCAGCAGCTTACAGGGGAGTCCTTGGTATGGCTACACCTTC
many,TRBJ2-2,TRBV7-8,NA,CASSPLNSNTGELFF,TGTGCCAGCAGCCCTCTGAACAGCAACACCGGGGAGCTGTTTTTT
NA,TRBJ2-3,TRBV7-8,TRBD2,CASSFLRAGGPGDTQYF,TGTGCCAGCAGCTTCCTCCGAGCGGGGGGGCCGGGAGATACGCAGTATTTT
NA,TRBJ1-4,TRBV7-6,NA,CASSLKRQHNEKLFF,TGTGCCAGCAGCTTAAAGAGACAGCATAATGAAAAACTGTTTTTT
few,TRBJ2-7,TRBV7-9,TRBD1,CASSQGGQPSSYEQYF,TGTGCCAGCAGCCAAGGGGGACAGCCGAGCTCCTACGAGCAGTACTTC
few,TRBJ2-3,TRBV7-8,NA,CASSPLRGKSTDTQYF,TGTGCCAGCAGCCCCCTAAGGGGGAAGAGCACAGATACGCAGTATTTT
NA,TRBJ2-1,TRBV7-4,NA,CASSEGVREQFF,TGTGCCAGCAGCGAAGGGGTCCGCGAGCAGTTCTTC
few,TRBJ2-7,TRBV7-3,NA,CASSSQGHDEQYF,TGTGCCAGCAGCTCTCAGGGGCACGACGAGCAGTACTTC
NA,TRBJ2-5,TRBV7-8,NA,CASSPRWGQETQYF,TGTGCCAGCAGCCCCCGGTGGGGCCAAGAGACCCAGTACTTC
few,TRBJ1-2,TRBV7-2,TRBD1,CASTRTPGTGLIHGYTF,TGTGCCAGCACCAGGACCCCCGGGACAGGGTTAATTCATGGCTACACCTTC
NA,TRBJ1-2,TRBV20-1,NA,CSALTAHATNYGYTF,TGCAGTGCGTTGACAGCTCACGCTACTAACTATGGCTACACCTTC
NA,TRBJ1-1,TRBV7-9,NA,CASSLADGDTEAFF,TGTGCCAGCAGCTTAGCGGACGGGGACACTGAAGCTTTCTTT
few,TRBJ2-5,TRBV6-2/TRBV6-3,TRBD1,CASQGTGQETQYF,TGTGCCAGCCAGGGGACAGGCCAAGAGACCCAGTACTTC
few,TRBJ2-1,TRBV7-9,NA,CASSLGTGTRYNEQFF,TGTGCCAGCAGCTTAGGGACGGGGACCCGCTACAATGAGCAGTTCTTC
many,TRBJ1-6,TRBV2,NA,CASSLTGTMADSPLHF,TGTGCCAGCAGTTTAACCGGGACGATGGCGGATTCACCCCTCCACTTT
NA,TRBJ2-5,TRBV7-2,NA,CASSLVGEVQETQYF,TGTGCCAGCAGCTTAGTGGGGGAAGTCCAAGAGACCCAGTACTTC
NA,TRBJ2-7,TRBV7-6,TRBD1,CASSPAGTASYEQYF,TGTGCCAGCAGCCCCGCCGGGACAGCCTCCTACGAGCAGTACTTC
few,TRBJ1-4,TRBV28,NA,CASSRYSNEKLFF,TGTGCCAGCAGTCGGTACTCTAATGAAAAACTGTTTTTT
NA,TRBJ2-1,TRBV12-3/TRBV12-4,NA,CASSLNGKNEQFF,TGTGCCAGCAGTTTAAACGGAAAAAATGAGCAGTTCTTC
NA,TRBJ1-4,TRBV24-1,NA,CATSDRRKEKLFF,TGTGCCACCAGTGATCGAAGGAAGGAAAAACTGTTTTTT
few,TRBJ1-5,TRBV6-2/TRBV6-3,NA,CASSYWAGDFGPQHF,TGTGCCAGCAGTTACTGGGCAGGAGACTTTGGGCCCCAGCATTTT
few,TRBJ1-1,TRBV6-5,NA,CASSYGSGGNTEAFF,TGTGCCAGCAGTTACGGGTCAGGAGGAAACACTGAAGCTTTCTTT
NA,TRBJ2-3,TRBV7-9,NA,CASTSGGGADHSRTQYF,TGTGCCAGCACCTCCGGCGGCGGGGCGGATCATTCTAGGACGCAGTATTTT
few,TRBJ2-7,TRBV20-1,NA,CSARDLLETYEQYF,TGCAGTGCTAGGGACTTACTAGAAACCTACGAGCAGTACTTC
few,TRBJ2-6,TRBV28,NA,CASRKGGLGANVLTF,TGTGCCAGCAGGAAGGGGGGGCTTGGGGCCAACGTCCTGACTTTC
NA,TRBJ1-2,TRBV20-1,NA,CSARERNNYGYTF,TGCAGTGCTAGAGAACGGAATAACTATGGCTACACCTTC
NA,TRBJ1-2,TRBV30,TRBD1,CAWSVVYRTGQNYGYTF,TGTGCCTGGAGTGTAGTTTACCGGACAGGCCAGAACTATGGCTACACCTTC
few,TRBJ1-6,TRBV7-2,NA,CASSYDPRLRNSPLHF,TGTGCCAGCAGCTACGACCCCAGATTAAGGAATTCACCCCTCCACTTT
many,TRBJ1-4,TRBV4-1,NA,CASSQAGANEKLFF,TGCGCCAGCAGCCAGGCCGGGGCTAATGAAAAACTGTTTTTT
NA,TRBJ2-7,TRBV5-6,NA,CASSLGRQLYEQYF,TGTGCCAGCAGCTTGGGCAGACAGCTCTACGAGCAGTACTTC
few,TRBJ1-1,TRBV6-2/TRBV6-3,NA,CASTVMNTEAFF,TGTGCCAGCACTGTAATGAACACTGAAGCTTTCTTT
few,TRBJ1-2,TRBV20-1,NA,CSARDGRDRNYGYTF,TGCAGTGCTAGAGATGGCAGGGATCGAAACTATGGCTACACCTTC
few,TRBJ1-5,TRBV7-9,NA,CASSFQLNQPQHF,TGTGCCAGCAGCTTCCAGTTAAATCAGCCCCAGCATTTT
few,TRBJ2-3,TRBV12-3/TRBV12-4,TRBD2,CASSALAGGDTQYF,TGTGCCAGCAGTGCTCTAGCGGGGGGGGATACGCAGTATTTT
NA,TRBJ2-2,TRBV27,NA,CASSLHPSRGNGELFF,TGTGCCAGCAGTTTACACCCTAGTCGGGGGAACGGGGAGCTGTTTTTT
NA,TRBJ2-7,TRBV7-2,NA,CASSLARGRSYEQYF,TGTGCCAGCAGCTTAGCGCGGGGGCGGTCCTACGAGCAGTACTTC
few,TRBJ2-5,TRBV10-2,TRBD1,CASSDPNADRGGETQYF,TGCGCCAGCAGTGACCCTAACGCCGACAGGGGCGGAGAGACCCAGTACTTC
NA,TRBJ1-4,TRBV6-6,TRBD1,CAIGTGRNEKLFF,TGTGCCATCGGGACAGGGAGGAATGAAAAACTGTTTTTT
NA,TRBJ1-6,TRBV12-5,NA,CASGLVRAGNSPLHF,TGTGCTAGTGGTTTGGTAAGGGCAGGGAATTCACCCCTCCACTTT
NA,TRBJ1-3,TRBV7-9,NA,CASSLPRNTIYF,TGTGCCAGCAGCTTACCCCGAAACACCATATATTTT
NA,TRBJ1-5,TRBV9,TRBD1,CASSGQGVNQPQHF,TGTGCCAGCAGCGGACAGGGGGTTAATCAGCCCCAGCATTTT
NA,TRBJ1-2,TRBV29-1,NA,CSVEGPDGYTF,TGCAGCGTTGAAGGGCCGGATGGCTACACCTTC
NA,TRBJ1-2,TRBV24-1,TRBD1,CATSDPHRQGFNYGYTF,TGTGCCACCAGTGACCCACACCGACAGGGTTTCAACTATGGCTACACCTTC
few,TRBJ1-1,TRBV7-9,NA,CASPSTEGMNTEAFF,TGTGCCAGCCCATCAACCGAGGGGATGAACACTGAAGCTTTCTTT
NA,TRBJ1-5,TRBV12-3/TRBV12-4,NA,CASSPGSGWDGNQPQHF,TGTGCCAGCAGTCCCGGGTCCGGTTGGGACGGCAATCAGCCCCAGCATTTT
NA,TRBJ1-2,TRBV7-9,NA,CASTMRTVDGYTF,TGTGCCAGCACCATGAGGACGGTTGATGGCTACACCTTC
few,TRBJ2-7,TRBV19,TRBD1,CASSRDRGRAEQYF,TGTGCCAGTAGTAGGGACAGGGGGCGAGCCGAGCAGTACTTC
NA,TRBJ2-7,TRBV5-1,NA,CASSPLDGLNYEQYF,TGCGCCAGCAGCCCGCTGGACGGACTGAACTACGAGCAGTACTTC
NA,TRBJ1-2,TRBV27,TRBD1,CASSLYPPETGRDGYTF,TGTGCCAGCAGTTTATATCCCCCCGAGACAGGGAGGGATGGCTACACCTTC
NA,TRBJ2-3,TRBV6-1,TRBD1,CASTDREYATQYF,TGTGCCAGTACGGACAGGGAATATGCTACGCAGTATTTT
NA,TRBJ1-1,TRBV12-3/TRBV12-4,TRBD1,CASSLVLDRGTFF,TGTGCCAGCAGTTTAGTTTTAGACAGGGGGACTTTCTTT